Shown below are 9 T cell receptor beta chains from a single sample sequenced in a study of blood T cell repertoires in COVID-19. TCRdb's copy holds only in-frame clones and misses some; the assay was immunoSEQ multiplex PCR. This table has fewer than 300,000 clones, over 75% appearing once. Sequencing was carried out using peripheral blood. Source of these receptors: a man aged 50-60 years with active or convalescent COVID-19.

This chain links TRBV7-6 with TRBJ1-2; 10 nucleotides line up with TRBD1. The CDR3 has 17 residues. Trimming at V came to 5 bases and at J to 4 bases, leaving 13 bases not matched to a gene. The germline V gene has CDR1 SGHVS and CDR2 FNYEAQ. The CDR3: CASSPHPGQGRAYGYTF. The CDR3 bases are TGTGCCAGCAGCCCCCACCCGGGACAGGGGAGGGCCTATGGCTACACCTTC.

The J gene is TRBJ1-2, the V gene TRBV19; no firm D call. This CDR3 contains 14 residues. V was cut by 5 bases and J by 2 bases, with 12 bases left in between. Germline V gives CDR1 LNHDA, CDR2 SQIVND (reference sequence). This CDR3 is CASSPQAMNYGYTF. CDR3 nucleotides: TGTGCCAGTAGTCCCCAGGCGATGAACTATGGCTACACCTTC.

This chain uses TRBV11-2 with TRBJ2-7, with D perhaps TRBD1 (6 bases). The CDR3 runs to 14 residues. Germline-derived CDR1 and CDR2 are SGHAT and FQNNGV. Trimming stripped 4 bases from V and 6 bases from J, with 16 bases between. Here the CDR3 DNA reads TGTGCCAGCAGCTCTTGCACAGGGACCTGCGAGCAGTACTTC. Its protein is CASSSCTGTCEQYF.

J is TRBJ2-7 and V is TRBV10-1; a weak D match, TRBD2 (7 bases). This CDR3 region has 13 residues. The V gene lost 0 bases and the J gene lost 10 bases, with 13 bases spanning the gap. From germline, CDR1 is WNHNN and CDR2 SYGVQD (reference sequence). CDR3 nucleotide sequence: TGCGCCAGCAGTGAGTCGATGAGGGGGGGTCAGTACTTC. It specifies CASSESMRGGQYF.

The rearrangement links TRBV6-5 to TRBJ2-7, with D hard to call. The CDR3 consists of 14 residues. CDR1 is MNHEY and CDR2 is SVGAGI in the germline V gene. The V end lost 6 bases, the J end lost 2 bases, and 14 bases lay between the germline ends. DNA for the CDR3: TGTGCCAGCAGGCTTGAGGCACCTGCCTACGAGCAGTACTTC. As protein: CASRLEAPAYEQYF.

Only one count was recorded for this clone. V usage is TRBV20-1 and J usage is TRBJ2-4; weak D call: TRBD1 (5 bases). Trimming cost V 3 bases and J 5 bases, with 11 bases left between them. Germline CDR1 is DFQATT and CDR2 is SNEGSKA (reference sequence). This CDR3 comprises 13 residues. The CDR3 protein is CSASKGSENIQYF. In nucleotides, the CDR3 is TGCAGTGCTAGTAAGGGGTCGGAAAACATTCAGTACTTC.

The gene calls are TRBV12-3 or TRBV12-4 and TRBJ1-5; no reliable D call. V was pared by 6 bases and J by 7 bases, with 10 bases between. The CDR3 extends over 12 amino acids. CDR3 protein: CASRRAEQPQHF. In DNA form, the CDR3 reads TGTGCCAGCAGGAGGGCCGAACAGCCCCAGCATTTT.

The chain links TRBV12-5 to TRBJ1-2, with 7 bases that match TRBD1. The germline V gene encodes CDR1 LGHNT and CDR2 FRNRAP. The CDR3 extends over 20 amino acids. The V and J ends lost 6 bases and 3 bases, in that order; junction bases with no gene match: 25. As DNA, the CDR3 is TGTGCTAGTGGCACCATCCGGGACAGCGGACTCGAAGGGACGGACTATGGCTACACCTTC. This sequence encodes CASGTIRDSGLEGTDYGYTF.

The chain combines TRBV19 with TRBJ2-3, with TRBD2 matching over 7 bases. Germline V gene lookup returns CDR1 LNHDA and CDR2 SQIVND (reference sequence). The CDR3 runs 18 residues. The junction had 10 bases not matched to a gene; V was cut back by 1 base and J by 0 bases. CDR3 loop: CASSIGTLAVPSTDTQYF. CDR3 sequence (DNA): TGTGCCAGTAGTATAGGGACCCTAGCGGTTCCTAGCACAGATACGCAGTATTTT.